A single sample gave rise to the 28 T cell receptor beta chains below, sequenced in a study of blood T cell repertoires in COVID-19. Here immunoSEQ multiplex PCR was the method, and the copy in TCRdb shows in-frame clones only, minus some. The table shows around 47,000 clones, with 75% to 90% occurring only once. What was sequenced was peripheral blood. Receptors originate from a woman older than 75 in a cohort sampled during active or convalescent COVID-19.

The rearrangement joins TRBV5-8 to TRBJ1-5; D not certain. This CDR3 comprises 15 residues. Deletions cut 4 bases from V and 4 bases from J, with 15 bases between. Germline lookup yields CDR1 SGHTS and CDR2 YDEGEE. The CDR3, as DNA: TGTGCCAGCAGCAGCCGGGTTCACGGGAATCAGCCCCAGCATTTT. This gives the protein CASSSRVHGNQPQHF.

V gene TRBV6-5 combines with J gene TRBJ1-1; unclear D gene. The CDR3 length is 16 residues. V shed 2 bases and J shed 3 bases, with 16 bases lying between them. From germline, CDR1 is MNHEY and CDR2 SVGAGI. In DNA, the CDR3 is TGTGCCAGCAGTTACGCGGGGTGGAGGATGGACACTGAAGCTTTCTTT. It yields the protein CASSYAGWRMDTEAFF.

The J gene is TRBJ2-3, the V gene TRBV7-8; D is unresolved. There are 14 residues in the CDR3. Between the trimmed V and J ends, which lost 3 bases and 5 bases, there was a span of 12 bases. Germline V gene sequence: CDR1 SGHVS, CDR2 FQNEAQ. CDR3 sequence (DNA): TGTGCCAGCAGCTTCATCCGAGAGCGAGATACGCAGTATTTT. Translation gives CASSFIRERDTQYF.

This chain uses TRBV5-5 with TRBJ2-7; 7 bases line up with TRBD1. With 0 bases clipped from V and 5 bases from J, the junction kept 5 bases outside the gene matches. The CDR3 runs 14 residues. From germline, CDR1 is SGHKS and CDR2 YYEKEE (reference sequence). The CDR3 DNA sequence: TGTGCCAGCAGCTTGGTAGGGGGCGTAAACGAGCAGTACTTC. It encodes CASSLVGGVNEQYF.

The rearrangement links TRBV5-4 to TRBJ2-1, with D perhaps TRBD2 (5 bases). The V end was cut by 3 bases, the J end by 3 bases, with 13 bases between. Germline V lookup: CDR1 SGHNT, CDR2 YYREEE (reference sequence). The CDR3 sequence is 15 residues long. CDR3 sequence reads: CASSSTPAGYNEQFF. The CDR3 coding sequence is TGTGCCAGCAGCTCGACACCGGCGGGCTACAATGAGCAGTTCTTC.

The V call is TRBV7-8, the J call TRBJ1-2; D not resolved. The CDR3 is 15 amino acids. Per germline, CDR1 SGHVS and CDR2 FQNEAQ. V shed 7 bases and J shed 4 bases, with 19 bases lying between them. This CDR3 is CASTPGEVVTYGYTF. As DNA, the CDR3 is TGTGCCAGCACCCCCGGGGAGGTGGTCACCTATGGCTACACCTTC.

V and J are TRBV7-2 and TRBJ2-4; D not resolved. CDR3 length: 16 amino acids. CDR1 is SGHTA and CDR2 is FQGNSA in the germline V gene. V lost 6 bases, J lost 1 base, and 16 bases lay in between. The CDR3 bases are TGTGCCAGCAGTGATACGAGTATGGTGGCCAAAAACATTCAGTACTTC. It specifies CASSDTSMVAKNIQYF.

The chain carries TRBV7-2 and TRBJ2-7; 13 bases map to TRBD2. The CDR3 contains 14 residues. J lost 4 bases, V lost 4 bases, and 1 base had no gene match. Germline CDR1 reads SGHTA; CDR2 reads FQGNSA. CDR3 amino acids: CASSSTSGRYEQYF. CDR3 DNA sequence: TGTGCCAGCAGCTCGACTAGCGGGAGGTACGAGCAGTACTTC.

This chain uses TRBV10-3 with TRBJ1-2; 7 nucleotides align to TRBD1. V lost 11 bases, J lost 4 bases, and 10 bases stayed unmatched. There are 13 residues in the CDR3. Per the germline V gene, CDR1 is ENHRY and CDR2 is SYGVKD. CDR3 loop: CASNPTGIYGYTF. For the CDR3, the DNA is TGTGCCTCTAACCCGACAGGGATCTATGGCTACACCTTC.

V gene TRBV7-2 combines with J gene TRBJ2-7; 10 nucleotides align to TRBD1. Germline trimming cut 2 bases from V and 4 bases from J; bases unmatched to any gene: 5. Germline-derived CDR1 and CDR2 are SGHTA and FQGNSA. There are 15 residues in the CDR3. The CDR3 sequence is CASSLLDRGVYEQYF. In DNA, the CDR3 is TGTGCCAGCAGCTTATTGGACAGGGGGGTATACGAGCAGTACTTC.

The chain combines TRBV28 with TRBJ1-4; the match to TRBD1 covers 11 bases. Germline CDR1 reads MDHEN; CDR2 reads SYDVKM. This CDR3 is built from 15 residues. Trimming cost V 3 bases and J 10 bases; bases outside gene matches: 7. DNA of the CDR3: TGTGCCAGCAGTTTTCTGGACAGGGGGCGGGTAAAACTGTTTTTT. It specifies CASSFLDRGRVKLFF.

The genes are TRBV7-2 and TRBJ2-1; weak D call: TRBD1 (6 bases). This CDR3 has 15 residues. V dropped 0 bases and J dropped 1 base, with 7 bases sitting between them. Per the germline V gene, CDR1 is SGHTA and CDR2 is FQGNSA. CDR3 nucleotides: TGTGCCAGCAGCTTAGCGGGGACATCCTACAATGAGCAGTTCTTC. It encodes CASSLAGTSYNEQFF. Combining the CDR3 with reference TRBV7-2 and TRBJ2-1 gives the whole variable domain GAGVSQSPSNKVTEKGKDVELRCDPISGHTALYWYRQSLGQGLEFLIYFQGNSAPDKSGLPSDRFSAERTGGSVSTLTIQRTQQEDSAVYLCASSLAGTSYNEQFFGPGTRLTVL.

V and J are TRBV6-4 and TRBJ2-3; D is perhaps TRBD1 (5 bases). The CDR3 totals 14 residues. CDR1 and CDR2 from the germline V gene are MRHNA and SNTAGT. V was shortened by 4 bases and J by 2 bases, with 10 bases between the two germline ends. CDR3 DNA sequence: TGTGCCAGCAGTGGGCAGGGCCACACAGATACGCAGTATTTT. It is translated as CASSGQGHTDTQYF.

The chain combines TRBV5-6 with TRBJ2-5; possibly TRBD2 for D (7 bases). The V end lost 0 bases, the J end lost 7 bases, and 22 bases lay between the germline ends. Germline CDR1 reads SGHDT; CDR2 reads YYEEEE. This CDR3 contains 17 residues. This CDR3 is CASSLGAWGREYGTQYF. The CDR3 region has the DNA TGTGCCAGCAGCTTGGGGGCCTGGGGGCGGGAGTACGGGACCCAGTACTTC.

The chain links TRBV5-1 to TRBJ2-7; D is undetermined. Trimming removed 0 bases at V and 0 bases at J, with 7 bases between. Looked up from germline, CDR1 is SGHRS and CDR2 is YFSETQ. CDR3 size: 14 residues. CDR3 protein: CASSLGSSSYEQYF. CDR3 sequence (DNA): TGCGCCAGCAGCTTGGGATCCAGCTCCTACGAGCAGTACTTC.

V gene TRBV4-3 combines with J gene TRBJ1-2; 11 bases align to TRBD1. Looked up from germline, CDR1 is LGHNA and CDR2 is YSLEER. The ends lost 5 bases at V and 5 bases at J; junction bases unmatched: 10. The CDR3 has 16 residues. CDR3 coding DNA: TGCGCCAGCAGCGCCCGGGACAGGGGGGACCTATATGGCTACACCTTC. Translated, it gives CASSARDRGDLYGYTF.

CDR3 region: CASSFSRNTEAFF. The CDR3 DNA follows: TGTGCCAGCAGCTTTTCGAGGAACACTGAAGCTTTCTTT. The chain recombines TRBV5-6 with TRBJ1-1, with D unresolved. The CDR3 has 13 amino acids. Trimming left V 2 bases short and J 1 base short, with 6 bases between. Germline V gene lookup returns CDR1 SGHDT and CDR2 YYEEEE.

The rearrangement links TRBV11-2 to TRBJ2-1; no clear D gene. Trimming left V 3 bases short and J 4 bases short, with 4 bases between. Per germline, CDR1 SGHAT and CDR2 FQNNGV. The CDR3 extends over 12 amino acids. Here the CDR3 reads CASSFSYNEQFF. In DNA form, the CDR3 reads TGTGCCAGCAGCTTCAGTTACAATGAGCAGTTCTTC.

The chain joins TRBV3-1 (or the pseudogene TRBV3-2) to TRBJ2-7; 7 bases line up with TRBD2. V dropped 6 bases and J dropped 0; count of bases not matched to a gene: 5. In germline, CDR1 is LGHDT, CDR2 YNNKEL (reference sequence). CDR3 length: 14 amino acids. In DNA form, the CDR3 reads TGTGCCAGCAGTCGAAGCGGGACCTCCTACGAGCAGTACTTC. Residues: CASSRSGTSYEQYF.

The V gene is TRBV7-9, the J gene TRBJ2-3; D might be TRBD2 (5 bases). Trimming removed 3 bases from V and 3 bases from J, with 19 bases in between. Germline V gives CDR1 SEHNR, CDR2 FQNEAQ (reference sequence). The CDR3 contains 17 residues. In nucleotides, the CDR3 is TGTGCCAGCAGCTTCGGGCGAGGGCCTCGGGGAACAGATACGCAGTATTTT. Its translation: CASSFGRGPRGTDTQYF. The whole variable domain, remainder taken from reference TRBV7-9 and TRBJ2-3, is DTGVSQNPRHKITKRGQNVTFRCDPISEHNRLYWYRQTLGQGPEFLTYFQNEAQLEKSRLLSDRFSAERPKGSFSTLEIQRTEQGDSAMYLCASSFGRGPRGTDTQYFGPGTRLTVL.

V gene TRBV6-5 combines with J gene TRBJ2-4, with TRBD1 identical over 7 bases. With V trimmed by 4 bases and J by 6 bases, 12 bases remained unmatched. Germline V gene data show CDR1 as MNHEY and CDR2 as SVGAGI. This CDR3 has 16 amino acids. CDR3 DNA: TGTGCCAGCAGTTCTCCAAGCCGGGACAGACGAAACATTCAGTACTTC. Protein: CASSSPSRDRRNIQYF.

The chain links TRBV10-3 to TRBJ2-3, with a possible D match to TRBD2 (6 bases). Trimming removed 6 bases from V and 4 bases from J, with 14 bases in between. Germline V lookup: CDR1 ENHRY, CDR2 SYGVKD. This CDR3 is built from 14 residues. The CDR3 region has the DNA TGTGCCATCAGCGAATCTAGCGTCGCAGATACGCAGTATTTT. Its translation: CAISESSVADTQYF.

The CDR3 loop is CASSLDQGRPWGAFF. The CDR3, as DNA: TGTGCCAGCAGCTTAGATCAGGGCCGACCTTGGGGAGCTTTCTTT. The V call is TRBV11-3, the J call TRBJ1-1, with D maybe TRBD1 (5 bases). V lost 0 bases to trimming and J lost 10 bases, with 18 bases between them. This CDR3 is built from 15 residues. Germline assignment: CDR1 SGHNT and CDR2 YENEEA.

The chain employs TRBV4-1 and TRBJ2-2, with 9 bases identical to TRBD2. Per the germline V gene, CDR1 is MGHRA and CDR2 is YSYEKL. V gave up 4 bases and J gave up 5 bases; unmatched junction bases: 5. There are 15 residues in the CDR3. The CDR3, as DNA: TGCGCCAGCAGCCCGGTAGCGGGAGTAACCGGGGAGCTGTTTTTT. Its protein product is CASSPVAGVTGELFF.

The chain links TRBV2 to TRBJ2-7; D call uncertain. Germline CDR1 SNHLY, CDR2 FYNNEI. This CDR3 is built from 15 residues. The V gene lost 3 bases and the J gene lost 0 bases, with 12 bases spanning the gap. Here the CDR3 DNA reads TGTGCCAGCAGTGATGCAGGATTGAGCTCCTACGAGCAGTACTTC. Its protein product is CASSDAGLSSYEQYF. Full variable domain (missing parts from reference TRBV2 and TRBJ2-7): EPEVTQTPSHQVTQMGQEVILRCVPISNHLYFYWYRQILGQKVEFLVSFYNNEISEKSEIFDDQFSVERPDGSNFTLKIRSTKLEDSAMYFCASSDAGLSSYEQYFGPGTRLTVT.

This clone showed up just once. J is TRBJ1-2 and V is TRBV27, with a tentative D call TRBD1 (5 bases). The germline V gene encodes CDR1 MNHEY and CDR2 SMNVEV (reference sequence). Trimming pared 2 bases from V and 0 bases from J, leaving 16 bases between. The CDR3 length is 17 residues. Written as DNA, the CDR3 is TGTGCCAGCAGTTTACGTCGGGGGTCCCACGCTAACTATGGCTACACCTTC. It is translated as CASSLRRGSHANYGYTF.

This clone has only one observation. This rearrangement joins TRBV5-1 to TRBJ2-3; D is unclear. The CDR3 has 14 residues. Trimming removed 2 bases at V and 0 bases at J, with 7 bases between. CDR1 and CDR2 (germline): SGHRS, YFSETQ. The CDR3 coding sequence is TGCGCCAGCAGCTTTTCCGGGAGCACAGATACGCAGTATTTT. Residues: CASSFSGSTDTQYF.

The chain joins TRBV30 to TRBJ2-7, with TRBD2 matching over 7 bases. V was clipped by 5 bases and J by 6 bases; unmatched bases: 10. CDR3 length: 13 amino acids. CDR1 is GTSNPN and CDR2 is SVGIG in the germline V gene (reference sequence). The CDR3 loop reads CAWAPVGGSEQYF. As DNA, the CDR3 is TGTGCCTGGGCGCCGGTGGGAGGGAGCGAGCAGTACTTC.